This T cell receptor beta chain comes out of a study of human T cells and chemical hapten exposure. As to time point: patch test 1, 2 weeks after DPC sensitization. Described treatment: therapeutic diphenylcyclopropenone sensitization with weekly scalp DPC. From the RACE reads, TCRdb called clonotypes with MiXCR, one entry per CDR3 protein. Of nearly 350,000 distinct CDR3 sequences listed, around 7% are singletons. V lost 6 bases to trimming and J lost 7 bases, with 12 bases between them. The CDR3 has 13 amino acids. This sequence originates from a woman aged 18-30 years with alopecia areata. Some clones in this sample may be carry-over from other donors' samples. The sample in question was whole blood, obtained in connection with sensitization to the hapten diphenylcyclopropenone (DPC). The chain has TRBV12-3 or TRBV12-4 and TRBJ2-2; D remains unclear. CDR3 sequence reads: CASSLSQGGELFF. The DNA for the CDR3 is TGTGCCAGCAGCCTGTCACAAGGCGGGGAGCTGTTTTTT.